Listed here are 31 T cell receptor beta chains from one sample, sequenced in a study of shared clonotypes between healthy human individuals. Repertoires were generated with immunoSEQ multiplex PCR, while TCRdb's copy carries only in-frame clones and drops some. This table holds around 1.5 million clones, 98% found once. Sequences were obtained from naive CD4+ T cells sorted from blood. This sample's subset: CD45RA+ positively selected. The receptor source for this set is a young man in good health.

The CDR3 DNA follows: TGTGCCTGGAGTGTCGGGGAAAATCAGCCCCAGCATTTT. It specifies CAWSVGENQPQHF. V gene TRBV30 combines with J gene TRBJ1-5, with D unclear. CDR1 and CDR2 (germline): GTSNPN, SVGIG (reference sequence). The CDR3 runs 13 residues. Between the trimmed V and J ends, which lost 0 bases and 4 bases, there was a span of 7 bases.

This clone was picked up one time. The chain combines TRBV15 with TRBJ1-5; unclear D gene. Germline V gene lookup returns CDR1 LNHNV and CDR2 YYDKDF (reference sequence). The V gene lost 5 bases and the J gene lost 6 bases, with 14 bases spanning the gap. The CDR3 has 14 amino acids. The CDR3 loop is CATSSTWEGQPQHF. The CDR3 DNA reads as TGTGCCACCAGCTCAACATGGGAGGGTCAGCCCCAGCATTTT.

In the case of this clone: One junction end does not reproduce the germline sequence, and a read error may be involved. The V gene is TRBV11-2, the J gene TRBJ1-3; D not certain. The CDR3 spans 17 residues. The germline gives CDR1 SGHAT, CDR2 FQNNGV. The CDR3 DNA sequence: TGTGCCAGCAGCGTAGAGGTCCGACACATCTCTGGAAACACCATATATTTT. This sequence encodes CASSVEVRHISGNTIYF. The full variable domain, with the rest looked up from reference TRBV11-2 and TRBJ1-3, is EAGVAQSPRYKIIEKRQSVAFWCNPISGHATLYWYQQILGQGPKLLIQFQNNGVVDDSQLPKDRFSAERLKGVDSTLKIQPAKLEDSAVYLCASSVEVRHISGNTIYFGEGSWLTVV.

The chain uses TRBV7-9 and TRBJ2-7; TRBD2 is a possible D gene (7 bases). V was trimmed by 5 bases and J by 6 bases, leaving 20 bases between them. The CDR3 has 15 residues. Germline V gene sequence: CDR1 SEHNR, CDR2 FQNEAQ (reference sequence). CDR3 protein: CASSPLGGPVGEQYF. DNA for the CDR3: TGTGCCAGCAGCCCATTGGGGGGGCCGGTAGGCGAGCAGTACTTC.

V and J are TRBV6-6 and TRBJ1-2; a weak D match, TRBD1 (5 bases). V was cut by 3 bases and J by 8 bases, with 13 bases left in between. CDR3 size: 13 residues. Per germline, CDR1 MNHNY and CDR2 SVGAGI (reference sequence). The CDR3 bases are TGTGCCAGCAGTTATGGCAGGGATGGCGGCTACACCTTC. Protein product: CASSYGRDGGYTF.

This chain connects TRBV14 to TRBJ2-1, with 9 positions matching TRBD1. CDR3 length equals 22 residues. Unmatched junction bases numbered 23, after V lost 4 bases and J lost 1 base. CDR1 and CDR2 from the germline V gene are SGHDN and FVKESK. CDR3 region: CASSPRARSDRGKSYSYNEQFF. The CDR3 DNA follows: TGTGCCAGCAGCCCACGAGCTCGGAGCGACAGGGGGAAATCTTATTCCTACAATGAGCAGTTCTTC.

This clone showed up just once. At the DNA level, this CDR3 is encoded by other sequences in the same sample as well. V usage is TRBV5-1 and J usage is TRBJ1-2; TRBD1 matches at 7 bases. The CDR3 runs to 13 residues. Germline CDR1 reads SGHRS; CDR2 reads YFSETQ. Germline trimming cut 4 bases from V and 3 bases from J; bases unmatched to any gene: 3. CDR3 sequence: CASSIDRDYGYTF. The CDR3 bases are TGCGCCAGCAGCATAGACAGGGACTATGGCTACACCTTC.

With respect to this clone: This specimen includes other DNA sequences encoding the same CDR3. The rearrangement uses TRBV29-1 and TRBJ2-7; D might be TRBD2 (6 bases). V dropped 4 bases and J dropped 3 bases, with 10 bases sitting between them. Germline assignment: CDR1 SQVTM and CDR2 ANQGSEA. This CDR3 has 12 amino acids. CDR3 residues: CSVVTGGYEQYF. CDR3 coding DNA: TGCAGCGTTGTAACCGGGGGCTACGAGCAGTACTTC.

This clone showed up just once. Within the sample, other DNA sequences also encode this same CDR3. The V call is TRBV18, the J call TRBJ1-2; no clear D. Germline CDR1 KGHSH, CDR2 LQKENI. This CDR3 is built from 14 residues. V lost 0 bases, J lost 5 bases, and 10 bases lay in between. CDR3 amino acids: CASSPPPGDYGYTF. The CDR3 DNA reads TGTGCCAGCTCACCACCGCCCGGCGATTATGGCTACACCTTC.

V is TRBV28 and J is TRBJ1-2; tentatively, D is TRBD1 (6 bases). V dropped 3 bases and J dropped 7 bases, with 15 bases sitting between them. CDR3 size: 14 residues. Germline CDR1 reads MDHEN; CDR2 reads SYDVKM. In DNA form, the CDR3 reads TGTGCCAGCAGTTTCCGGGGAGGGGGTGTTGGCTACACCTTC. Translation: CASSFRGGGVGYTF.

The chain combines TRBV30 with TRBJ2-7; D perhaps matches TRBD1 (6 bases). This CDR3 spans 13 amino acids. Germline V gene lookup returns CDR1 GTSNPN and CDR2 SVGIG (reference sequence). Trimming removed 1 base from V and 5 bases from J, with 12 bases in between. CDR3: CAWSDRDPHEQYF. The CDR3 DNA reads as TGTGCCTGGAGTGACAGGGACCCCCACGAGCAGTACTTC.

This sequence joins TRBV7-6 and TRBJ2-7; D is uncertain. Germline-derived CDR1 and CDR2 are SGHVS and FNYEAQ. The CDR3 covers 14 residues. Trimming removed 5 bases at V and 0 bases at J, with 11 bases between. CDR3 coding DNA: TGTGCCAGCAGCCCGAGATTCAGCTCCTACGAGCAGTACTTC. Encoded protein: CASSPRFSSYEQYF.

The chain is built from TRBV9 and TRBJ1-1, with D possibly TRBD1 on 6 matching bases. V lost 0 bases, J lost 4 bases, and 16 bases lay in between. This CDR3 is 16 amino acids long. Germline CDR1 and CDR2: SGDLS and YYNGEE. The CDR3 sequence: CASSVDWAAGVTEAFF. The CDR3 nucleotides are TGTGCCAGCAGCGTAGATTGGGCGGCAGGGGTCACTGAAGCTTTCTTT.

This chain connects TRBV7-9 to TRBJ1-3, with 8 nucleotides matching TRBD1. J gave up 3 bases and V 5 bases, and 6 bases lay outside the gene matches. The CDR3 length is 15 residues. Germline CDR1 reads SEHNR; CDR2 reads FQNEAQ (reference sequence). The CDR3 bases are TGTGCCAGCAGCCCCAGGGGGCGGCGTGGAAACACCATATATTTT. Translated: CASSPRGRRGNTIYF.

This clone was seen a single time. Distinct nucleotide sequences in the sample also encode this CDR3. V usage is TRBV9 and J usage is TRBJ2-1; D gene unclear. The CDR3 sequence is 12 residues long. Deletions cut 0 bases from V and 3 bases from J, with 1 base between. CDR1 is SGDLS, CDR2 YYNGEE, per germline. In DNA form, the CDR3 reads TGTGCCAGCAGCGTAGGCTACAATGAGCAGTTCTTC. Translation gives CASSVGYNEQFF.

This sequence joins TRBV5-1 and TRBJ1-4; no clear D gene. The V end was cut by 4 bases, the J end by 0 bases, with 13 bases between. This CDR3 contains 16 residues. The germline V gene has CDR1 SGHRS and CDR2 YFSETQ. CDR3 region: CASSPLGSSTNEKLFF. CDR3 coding DNA: TGCGCCAGCAGCCCGTTAGGCAGCTCAACTAATGAAAAACTGTTTTTT.

V is TRBV7-3 and J is TRBJ2-3; D is possibly TRBD2 (5 bases). CDR1 and CDR2 from the germline V gene are SGHTA and FQGTGA. V was shortened by 2 bases and J by 4 bases, with 13 bases between the two germline ends. The CDR3 length is 15 residues. The chain's CDR3 is CASSLGRRRPDTQYF. The DNA for the CDR3 is TGTGCCAGCAGCTTAGGCCGCAGGAGGCCAGATACGCAGTATTTT.

This chain links TRBV4-1 with TRBJ2-7, with D possibly being TRBD1 or TRBD2 (5 bases each). This CDR3 comprises 12 residues. Germline assignment: CDR1 MGHRA and CDR2 YSYEKL. V lost 4 bases and J lost 6, with 10 bases in between. The CDR3 region has the DNA TGCGCCAGCAGCCGGGACCTGGGCGAGCAGTACTTC. It specifies CASSRDLGEQYF.

This chain connects TRBV7-9 to TRBJ2-2; 7 bases align to TRBD2. The CDR3 runs 16 residues. Trimming at V came to 6 bases and at J to 5 bases, leaving 12 bases not matched to a gene. Germline V gene sequence: CDR1 SEHNR, CDR2 FQNEAQ (reference sequence). CDR3 coding DNA: TGTGCCAGCAGTAAAACTACCGGGACTAAAACCGGGGAGCTGTTTTTT. Its translation is CASSKTTGTKTGELFF.

This chain joins TRBV11-3 and TRBJ2-1, with 8 bases matching TRBD1. The CDR3 consists of 17 residues. Germline CDR1 is SGHNT and CDR2 is YENEEA. With 2 bases clipped from V and 5 bases from J, the junction kept 11 bases outside the gene matches. The DNA for the CDR3 is TGTGCCAGCAGCTTATCCCAGACCGAGACAGGGGACAATGAGCAGTTCTTC. It translates to CASSLSQTETGDNEQFF.

The V call is TRBV7-8, the J call TRBJ2-3; the D gene is possibly TRBD2 (6 bases). The germline V gene has CDR1 SGHVS and CDR2 FQNEAQ. The CDR3 is made up of 16 amino acids. Trimming took off 7 bases at V and 1 base at J, with 18 bases between the two ends. CDR3 amino acids: CASTPGVAVGTDTQYF. CDR3 sequence (DNA): TGTGCCAGCACCCCTGGGGTAGCGGTTGGCACAGATACGCAGTATTTT.

The chain has TRBV2 and TRBJ1-5, with a weak D call TRBD1 (5 bases). The germline CDR1 and CDR2 sequences are SNHLY and FYNNEI. There are 14 residues in the CDR3. The V end was cut by 3 bases, the J end by 6 bases, with 12 bases between. This CDR3 is CASSETRVGQPQHF. DNA of the CDR3: TGTGCCAGCAGTGAGACCAGGGTCGGTCAGCCCCAGCATTTT.

Only one count was recorded for this clone. The chain is built from TRBV6-6 and TRBJ2-3; weak D call: TRBD2 (5 bases). V lost 6 bases to trimming and J lost 5 bases, with 12 bases between them. Per germline, CDR1 MNHNY and CDR2 SVGAGI (reference sequence). The CDR3 extends over 13 amino acids. The CDR3 loop is CASSSSRVDTQYF. CDR3 DNA: TGTGCCAGCAGCTCCTCGAGGGTAGATACGCAGTATTTT.

V gene TRBV2 combines with J gene TRBJ2-3; D may be TRBD1 or TRBD2 (5 bases each). V lost 7 bases, J lost 6 bases, and 14 bases lay in between. The germline CDR1 and CDR2 sequences are SNHLY and FYNNEI. The CDR3 is made up of 13 amino acids. CDR3 loop: CASTTGEGDTQYF. CDR3 in DNA: TGTGCCAGCACGACTGGAGAGGGGGATACGCAGTATTTT.

This sequence joins TRBV13 and TRBJ2-1; 7 bases map to TRBD2. Germline assignment: CDR1 PRHDT and CDR2 FYEKMQ (reference sequence). This CDR3 is 15 amino acids long. The trim removed 4 bases at V and 6 bases at J, leaving 9 bases unmatched. The CDR3 nucleotides read TGTGCCAGCAGCTGGGGACTACCCCTTAGCAATGAGCAGTTCTTC. This codes for CASSWGLPLSNEQFF.

This chain joins TRBV18 and TRBJ1-5; D might be TRBD1 (5 bases). In germline, CDR1 is KGHSH, CDR2 LQKENI. V gave up 5 bases and J gave up 7 bases, with 18 bases separating them. This CDR3 has 15 amino acids. The CDR3: CASSTMDRGRQPQHF. Here the CDR3 DNA reads TGTGCCAGCTCAACTATGGATAGGGGTAGGCAGCCCCAGCATTTT.

V is TRBV6-4 and J is TRBJ2-3, with D maybe TRBD2 (5 bases). The CDR3 has 16 residues. V gave up 5 bases and J gave up 0 bases, with 15 bases separating them. Germline V gene data show CDR1 as MRHNA and CDR2 as SNTAGT. The CDR3 DNA sequence: TGTGCCAGCAGTAGCCTCGGAGTAGCGAGCACAGATACGCAGTATTTT. Translation: CASSSLGVASTDTQYF.

The gene calls are TRBV9 and TRBJ2-7; TRBD1 matches at 11 bases. J lost 3 bases, V lost 2 bases, and 7 bases had no gene match. The CDR3 consists of 16 residues. Germline V gene lookup returns CDR1 SGDLS and CDR2 YYNGEE. In DNA form, the CDR3 reads TGTGCCAGCAGCGTGGGTGCCGGGACAGGGGGCTACGAGCAGTACTTC. Translated, it gives CASSVGAGTGGYEQYF.

The chain carries TRBV27 and TRBJ2-3; 14 bases match TRBD2. V shed 7 bases, J shed 1 base, and the junction held 16 bases outside the gene matches. Germline V gives CDR1 MNHEY, CDR2 SMNVEV (reference sequence). The CDR3 consists of 20 residues. This CDR3 reads CASINTPGLAGDWRTDTQYF. The CDR3 region has the DNA TGTGCCAGCATTAACACTCCGGGACTAGCGGGAGATTGGCGCACAGATACGCAGTATTTT.

The rearrangement links TRBV4-2 to TRBJ2-7; 7 nucleotides match TRBD2. The germline CDR1 and CDR2 sequences are LGHNA and YNFKEQ. This CDR3 has 14 residues. V gave up 4 bases and J gave up 4 bases; unmatched junction bases: 7. The chain's CDR3 is CASSRGGGPYEQYF. DNA for the CDR3: TGTGCCAGCAGCCGGGGGGGAGGGCCATACGAGCAGTACTTC.

The J gene is TRBJ1-5, the V gene TRBV19; D unresolved. Germline V gene sequence: CDR1 LNHDA, CDR2 SQIVND (reference sequence). V was shortened by 1 base and J by 3 bases, with 10 bases between the two germline ends. CDR3 length: 15 amino acids. The CDR3 sequence: CASSIVSSNNQPQHF. The CDR3 nucleotides read TGTGCCAGTAGTATAGTTTCCAGCAACAATCAGCCCCAGCATTTT.